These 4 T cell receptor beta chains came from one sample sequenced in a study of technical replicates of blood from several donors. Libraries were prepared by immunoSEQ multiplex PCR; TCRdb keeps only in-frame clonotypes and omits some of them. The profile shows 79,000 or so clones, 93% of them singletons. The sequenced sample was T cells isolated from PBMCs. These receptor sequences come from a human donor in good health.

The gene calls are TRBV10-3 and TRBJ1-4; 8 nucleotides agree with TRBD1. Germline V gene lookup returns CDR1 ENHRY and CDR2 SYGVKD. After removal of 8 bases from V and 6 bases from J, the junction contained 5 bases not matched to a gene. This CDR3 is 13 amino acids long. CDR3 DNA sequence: TGTGCCATCTCGGGACAGGATTATGAAAAACTGTTTTTT. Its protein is CAISGQDYEKLFF.

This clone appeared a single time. CDR3 coding DNA: TGTGCCAGCAGCTTAAGCGGGAGAAATTACGAGCAGTACTTC. Protein: CASSLSGRNYEQYF. The rearrangement links TRBV11-3 to TRBJ2-7; 8 bases line up with TRBD2. Trimming at V came to 2 bases and at J to 4 bases, leaving 4 bases not matched to a gene. Germline-derived CDR1 and CDR2 are SGHNT and YENEEA. The CDR3 loop spans 14 amino acids.

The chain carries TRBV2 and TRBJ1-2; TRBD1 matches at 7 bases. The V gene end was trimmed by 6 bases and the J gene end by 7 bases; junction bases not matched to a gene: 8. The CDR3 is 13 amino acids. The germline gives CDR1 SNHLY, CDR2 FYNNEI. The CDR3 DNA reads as TGTGCCAGCAGAGCGACAGGGCGGATTGGCTACACCTTC. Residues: CASRATGRIGYTF.

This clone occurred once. CDR3 region: CASSRETQYF. CDR3 DNA sequence: TGTGCCAGCAGCCGAGAGACCCAGTACTTC. V usage is TRBV11-2 and J usage is TRBJ2-5; D unresolved. Germline lookup yields CDR1 SGHAT and CDR2 FQNNGV. V lost 5 bases, J lost 4 bases, and 2 bases lay in between. This CDR3 has 10 residues.